This T cell receptor beta chain is from a study of cytomegalovirus exposure and HLA in healthy donors. Regarding the study as a whole: Most of the TCR beta V segments (in an earlier analysis) were productive either about 90% or about 30% of the time.

A note on this clone: Its antigen remains unknown.

The study ran its PCR with 60 Vbeta and 13 Jbeta primers. Profiled with immunoSEQ multiplex PCR; TCRdb holds only in-frame clones, not every one. The table has about 160,000 clones, around 77% seen once. Germline assignment: CDR1 MGHDK and CDR2 SYGVNS. CDR3 size: 13 residues. V was clipped by 6 bases and J by 1 base, with 8 bases between them. The chain combines TRBV25-1 with TRBJ2-3, with D perhaps TRBD2 (5 bases). Specimen: PBMCs. This clonotype originated in a woman aged 25-40 years in good health and CMV-seronegative. CDR3 residues: CASRRTGTDTQYF. Written as DNA, the CDR3 is TGTGCCAGCAGGAGGACTGGCACAGATACGCAGTATTTT.